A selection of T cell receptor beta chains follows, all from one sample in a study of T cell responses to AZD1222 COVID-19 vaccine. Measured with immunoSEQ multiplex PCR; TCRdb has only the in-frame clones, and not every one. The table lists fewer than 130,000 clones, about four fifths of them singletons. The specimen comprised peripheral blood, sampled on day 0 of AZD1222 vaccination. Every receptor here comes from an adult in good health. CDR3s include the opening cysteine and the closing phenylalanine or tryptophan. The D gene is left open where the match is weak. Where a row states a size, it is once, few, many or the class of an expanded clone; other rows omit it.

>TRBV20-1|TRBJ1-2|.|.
TGCAGTGCTACTAACTATGGCTACACCTTC
CSATNYGYTF
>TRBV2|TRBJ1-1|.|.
TGTGCCAGCATCCAAACCCCGCTGGGGACTGAAGCTTTCTTT
CASIQTPLGTEAFF
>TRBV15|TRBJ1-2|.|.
TGTGCCACCAGCTCAGTAGGGAGGGGAGGCTACACCTTC
CATSSVGRGGYTF
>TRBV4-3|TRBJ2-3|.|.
TGCGCCAGCAGCCAAGATCCCTTCTCTGTAGATACGCAGTATTTT
CASSQDPFSVDTQYF
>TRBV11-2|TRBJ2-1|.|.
TGTGCCAGCAGCTTGTCCAACAATGAGCAGTTCTTC
CASSLSNNEQFF
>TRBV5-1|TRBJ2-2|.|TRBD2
TGCGCCAGCAGCTTCCTTAGCGGGGGGAAGGTCGGGGAGCTGTTTTTT
CASSFLSGGKVGELFF
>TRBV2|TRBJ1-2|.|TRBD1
TGTGCCAGCAGTGGAGGGACAGGGGGCGTCTATGGCTACACCTTC
CASSGGTGGVYGYTF
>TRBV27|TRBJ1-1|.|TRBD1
TGTGCCAGCAGCCTACAGGGGAGAACTGAAGCTTTCTTT
CASSLQGRTEAFF
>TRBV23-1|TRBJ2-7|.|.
TGCGCCAGCAGACTCGGACAGAAGAGCTCCTACGAGCAGTACTTC
CASRLGQKSSYEQYF
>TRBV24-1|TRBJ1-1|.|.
TGTGCCACCAGTGATCCACTTTTCACTGAAGCTTTCTTT
CATSDPLFTEAFF
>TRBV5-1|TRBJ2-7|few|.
TGCGCCAGCAGCTTGGAGTTTGGACCGGGTCAGGAGCAGTACTTC
CASSLEFGPGQEQYF
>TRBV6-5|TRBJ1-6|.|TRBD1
TGTGCCAGCACCCTACAGGGGGCGTACAATTCACCCCTCCACTTT
CASTLQGAYNSPLHF
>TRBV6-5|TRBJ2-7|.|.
TGTGCCAGCATGCTTGGAGGGAGTGGCTACGAGCAGTACTTC
CASMLGGSGYEQYF
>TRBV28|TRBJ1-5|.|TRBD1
TGTGCCAGCAAGGCCGGGGGTACAGGGGCAAAGCAGCCCCAGCATTTT
CASKAGGTGAKQPQHF
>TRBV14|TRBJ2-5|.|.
TGTGCCAGCAGCCAAGATCTGGGGCGTCGGGAGACCCAGTACTTC
CASSQDLGRRETQYF
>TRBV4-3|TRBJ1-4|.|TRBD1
TGCGCCAGCAGCCTTGGACAGGGGGCGCGAGTTAATGAAAAACTGTTTTTT
CASSLGQGARVNEKLFF
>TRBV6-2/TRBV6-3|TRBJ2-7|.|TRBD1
TGTGCCAGCAGCCGCGGGACAGGGCTTGACGAGCAGTACTTC
CASSRGTGLDEQYF
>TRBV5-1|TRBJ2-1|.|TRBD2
TGCGCCAGCAGCTGGGGGACTAGCGGGGGTAAGGAGCAGTTCTTC
CASSWGTSGGKEQFF
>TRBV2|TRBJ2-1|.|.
TGTGCCAGCAGTAGGGTGAGGGAGCAGTTCTTC
CASSRVREQFF
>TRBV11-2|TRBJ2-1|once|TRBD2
TGTGCCAGCAGCCCTAGACTAGCCAGCTCCTACAATGAGCAGTTCTTC
CASSPRLASSYNEQFF
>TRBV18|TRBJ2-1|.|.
TGTGCCAGCTCACCCCACCCGAGCTCCTACAATGAGCAGTTCTTC
CASSPHPSSYNEQFF
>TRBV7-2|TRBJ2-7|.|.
TGTGCCAGCAGCTTATTTTTGGGGGCCCCCTACGAGCAGTACTTC
CASSLFLGAPYEQYF